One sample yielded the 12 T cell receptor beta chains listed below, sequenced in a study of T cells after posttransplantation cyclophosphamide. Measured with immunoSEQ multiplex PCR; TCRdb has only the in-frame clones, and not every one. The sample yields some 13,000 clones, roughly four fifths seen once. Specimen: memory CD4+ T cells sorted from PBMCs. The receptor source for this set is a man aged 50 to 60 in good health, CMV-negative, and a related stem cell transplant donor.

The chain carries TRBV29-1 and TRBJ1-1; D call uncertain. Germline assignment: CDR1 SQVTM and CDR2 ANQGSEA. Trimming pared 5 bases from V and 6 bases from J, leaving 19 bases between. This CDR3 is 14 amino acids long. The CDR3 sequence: CSVRQEAYPAEAFF. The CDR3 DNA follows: TGCAGCGTTCGTCAGGAAGCTTATCCTGCTGAAGCTTTCTTT.

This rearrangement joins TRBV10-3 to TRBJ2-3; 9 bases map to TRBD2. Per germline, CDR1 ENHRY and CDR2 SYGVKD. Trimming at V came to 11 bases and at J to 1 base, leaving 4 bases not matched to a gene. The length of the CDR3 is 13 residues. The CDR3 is CAVIAGGTDTQYF. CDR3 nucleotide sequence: TGTGCCGTAATAGCGGGGGGCACAGATACGCAGTATTTT.

CDR3 protein: CSAWNTEAFF. CDR3 DNA sequence: TGCAGTGCCTGGAACACTGAAGCTTTCTTT. J is TRBJ1-1 and V is TRBV20-1, with unresolved D. The CDR3 has 10 amino acids. From germline, CDR1 is DFQATT and CDR2 SNEGSKA (reference sequence). V was trimmed by 6 bases and J by 1 base, leaving 3 bases between them.

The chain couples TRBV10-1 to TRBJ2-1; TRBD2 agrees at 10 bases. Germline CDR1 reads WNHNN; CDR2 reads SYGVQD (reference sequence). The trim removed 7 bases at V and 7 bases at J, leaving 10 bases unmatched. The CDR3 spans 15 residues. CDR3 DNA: TGCGCCAGCATTGGGGTTAATAGCGGGAGGAATGAGCAGTTCTTC. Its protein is CASIGVNSGRNEQFF.

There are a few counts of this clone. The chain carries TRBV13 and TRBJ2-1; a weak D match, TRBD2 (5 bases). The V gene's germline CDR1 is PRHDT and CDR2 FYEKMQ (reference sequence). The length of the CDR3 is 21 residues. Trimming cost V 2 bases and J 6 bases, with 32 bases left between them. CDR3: CASSLLSIVLSSPNRGNEQFF. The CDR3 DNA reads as TGTGCCAGCAGCTTATTATCTATCGTGCTCTCTAGTCCCAATCGGGGCAATGAGCAGTTCTTC. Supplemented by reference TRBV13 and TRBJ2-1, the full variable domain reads AAGVIQSPRHLIKEKRETATLKCYPIPRHDTVYWYQQGPGQDPQFLISFYEKMQSDKGSIPDRFSAQQFSDYHSELNMSSLELGDSALYFCASSLLSIVLSSPNRGNEQFFGPGTRLTVL.

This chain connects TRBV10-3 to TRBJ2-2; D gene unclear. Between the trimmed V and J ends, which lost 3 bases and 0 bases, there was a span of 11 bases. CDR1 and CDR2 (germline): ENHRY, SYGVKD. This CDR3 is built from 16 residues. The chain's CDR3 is CAISDRSFANTGELFF. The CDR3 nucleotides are TGTGCCATCAGTGACCGTAGCTTTGCGAACACCGGGGAGCTGTTTTTT.

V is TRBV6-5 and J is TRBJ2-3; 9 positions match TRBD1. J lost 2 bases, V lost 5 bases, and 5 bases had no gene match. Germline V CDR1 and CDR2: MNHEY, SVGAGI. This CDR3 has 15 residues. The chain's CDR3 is CASSVRDRVTDTQYF. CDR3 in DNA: TGTGCCAGCAGTGTCCGGGACAGGGTCACAGATACGCAGTATTTT.

The CDR3 coding sequence is TGTGCCAGCAGAGCCACTTCCATGAACACTGAAGCTTTCTTT. This sequence encodes CASRATSMNTEAFF. The chain joins TRBV6-5 to TRBJ1-1; D remains ambiguous. V lost 6 bases and J lost 0, with 11 bases in between. This CDR3 spans 14 amino acids. Germline-derived CDR1 and CDR2 are MNHEY and SVGAGI.

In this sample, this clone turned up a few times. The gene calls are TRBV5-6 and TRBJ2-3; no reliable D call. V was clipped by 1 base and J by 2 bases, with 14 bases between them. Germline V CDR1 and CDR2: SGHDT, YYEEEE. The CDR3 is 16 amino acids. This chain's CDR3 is CASSLQSDSYTDTQYF. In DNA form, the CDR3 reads TGTGCCAGCAGCTTGCAGAGCGATAGCTACACAGATACGCAGTATTTT.

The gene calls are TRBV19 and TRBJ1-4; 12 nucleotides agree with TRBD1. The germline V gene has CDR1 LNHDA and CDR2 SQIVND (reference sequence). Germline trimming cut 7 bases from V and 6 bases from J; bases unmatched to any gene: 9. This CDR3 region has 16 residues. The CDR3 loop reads CASKGTGGATYEKLFF. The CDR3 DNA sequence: TGTGCCAGTAAAGGGACAGGGGGCGCGACTTATGAAAAACTGTTTTTT.

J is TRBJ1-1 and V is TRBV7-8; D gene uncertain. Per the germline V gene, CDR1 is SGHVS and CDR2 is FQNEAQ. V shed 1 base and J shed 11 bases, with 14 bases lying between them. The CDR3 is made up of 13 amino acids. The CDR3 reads CASSLGTQRTAFF. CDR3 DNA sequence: TGTGCCAGCAGCTTAGGGACTCAACGGACGGCTTTCTTT.

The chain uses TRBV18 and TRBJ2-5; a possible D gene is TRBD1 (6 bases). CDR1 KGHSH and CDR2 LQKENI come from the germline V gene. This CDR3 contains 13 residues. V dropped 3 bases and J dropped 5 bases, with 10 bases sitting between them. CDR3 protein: CASSPRQAETQYF. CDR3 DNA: TGTGCCAGCTCACCGAGACAGGCGGAGACCCAGTACTTC.